This TCR beta chain is drawn from a study of Ad26.COV2.S vaccination and SARS-CoV-2 variants. Trimming cost V 8 bases and J 10 bases, with 15 bases left between them. The CDR3 is 13 residues long. Germline CDR1 reads MNHEY; CDR2 reads SVGAGI. Sequencing was performed with immunoSEQ multiplex PCR; in TCRdb, only in-frame clones are kept and a portion is missing. Among about 480,000 clones, around 88% were seen once, and the ten largest hold over 10%. Treatment specified: about 20 received Ad26.COV2.S at low or high dose, single or two shots; several received placebo; per-sample allocation not given. On day 63 after the first injection, vaccine and placebo recipients gave samples. Adults aged 18-55 years in Boston included the donor.

Material: peripheral blood, obtained in a trial of Ad26.COV2.S vaccine versus placebo. This clonotype was sampled from a person aged 18-60 years who received the Ad26.COV2.S COVID-19 vaccine or a placebo. This chain links TRBV6-5 with TRBJ1-6; D call uncertain. The CDR3 spells CASRKLSESPLHF. In nucleotides, the CDR3 is TGTGCCAGCCGGAAGCTCTCAGAATCACCCCTCCACTTT.